What follows are 7 T cell receptor beta chains derived from one specimen sequenced in a study of tissue T cells after allogeneic stem cell transplantation. Time point meaning: mouse harvest day 14 after allogeneic transplant. Mouse grafts combined 10^7 T-cell-depleted bone marrow cells with 10^6 splenic CD5+ T cells. The data were produced by immunoSEQ multiplex PCR, yet TCRdb's version contains in-frame clones alone and is incomplete. This sample has 3,300 or so clones, with roughly half found just once. The sample was gut tissue. The source of these receptors is a female BALB/c mouse given C57BL/6 T cells with graft-versus-host disease after an allogeneic hematopoietic cell transplant.

This clone was seen a few times. The germline and genes are mouse ones. The CDR3 is cut off 1 residue early in the read; its end comes from the germline J gene. The chain has TRBV31 and TRBJ1-6; 9 bases match TRBD1. TRBJ1-6 counts as an open reading frame of uncertain function. Trimming cost V 3 bases and J 8 bases; bases outside gene matches: 5. From germline, CDR1 is GKSSPN and CDR2 SITVG. The CDR3 totals 14 residues. CDR3 loop: CAWSLDRGDSPLYF. The CDR3 bases that were read are TGTGCCTGGAGCCTGGACAGGGGTGATTCGCCCCTCTAC.

Concerning this clone: The listed genes are named as in mouse. The sequenced fragment ends 1 residue before the CDR3 boundary, so the rest is inferred from the germline J gene. The chain couples TRBV3 to TRBJ1-3; the match to TRBD1 covers 9 bases. Trimming at V came to 5 bases and at J to 4 bases, leaving 6 bases not matched to a gene. Per germline, CDR1 SNHLY and CDR2 FYNGKV (reference sequence). The CDR3 has 15 residues. The CDR3 loop reads CASSPTGGAGNTLYF. The sequenced CDR3 bases are TGTGCCAGCAGCCCGACAGGGGGGGCGGGAAATACGCTCTAT.

By frequency in the sample, this clone is medium-sized. The gene names here belong to mouse. The sequence runs out 1 residue before the end of the CDR3; the remainder is reconstructed from the germline J gene. This rearrangement joins TRBV26 to TRBJ1-2, with D uncertain. Trimming cost V 4 bases and J 0 bases, with 6 bases left between them. This CDR3 comprises 13 residues. Germline-derived CDR1 and CDR2 are KGHPV and FQNQEV (reference sequence). CDR3 sequence reads: CASSPTTNSDYTF. The DNA read from the CDR3 is TGTGCCAGCAGTCCGACGACAAACTCCGACTACACC.

This clone was seen a few times. Gene names refer to mouse genes. Coverage ceases 1 residue before the CDR3 finishes, and the germline J gene fills in the end. This chain links TRBV26 with TRBJ1-1, with a weak D call TRBD1 (5 bases). The V and J ends lost 4 bases and 3 bases respectively, with 9 bases between them. The CDR3 runs 13 residues. The germline V gene has CDR1 KGHPV and CDR2 FQNQEV (reference sequence). The sequenced part of the CDR3 DNA is TGTGCCAGCAGTCCAGGGTGGGACACAGAAGTCTTC. Encoded protein: CASSPGWDTEVF. From start to end, the CDR3 is CASSPGWDTEVFF.

Regarding this clone: Mouse gene names apply. The read stops 1 residue short of the end of the CDR3; the missing end is completed from the germline J gene. V gene TRBV23 combines with J gene TRBJ2-4; the D call in the table, TRBD2, was not verified against the DNA. The CDR3 runs 15 residues. Germline V gives CDR1 KGHTA, CDR2 FQNQQP. The covered CDR3 bases are TGCTCCAGCAGTCAATCGCCAACTAGTCAAAACACCTTGTAC. Its translation: CSSSQSPTSQNTLY. Given in full, the CDR3 is CSSSQSPTSQNTLYF.

Judged by abundance, this clone is large. The listed genes are named as in mouse. The observed sequence ends 1 residue before the CDR3 terminus, with the missing tail filled in from the germline J gene. This chain uses TRBV13-1 with TRBJ2-7; D uncertain. Trimming shortened V by 2 bases and J by 4 bases, and 7 bases separated the two germline ends. Per germline, CDR1 NSHNY and CDR2 SYGAGN. The CDR3 extends over 12 amino acids. The CDR3 loop is CASSESRYEQYF. The DNA read from the CDR3 is TGTGCCAGCAGTGAAAGCAGGTATGAACAGTAC.

With regard to this clone: These gene names are mouse names. The read ends 1 residue before the CDR3 terminus; that terminus is restored from the germline J gene. V gene TRBV5 combines with J gene TRBJ2-5; 7 positions agree with TRBD1. CDR1 is LGHNA and CDR2 is YNLKQL in the germline V gene (reference sequence). Unmatched junction bases numbered 1, after V lost 4 bases and J lost 0 bases. The CDR3 spans 14 residues. CDR3 residues: CASSRQGNQDTQYF. The CDR3 DNA, read in part, is TGTGCCAGCAGCCGACAGGGTAACCAAGACACCCAGTAC.